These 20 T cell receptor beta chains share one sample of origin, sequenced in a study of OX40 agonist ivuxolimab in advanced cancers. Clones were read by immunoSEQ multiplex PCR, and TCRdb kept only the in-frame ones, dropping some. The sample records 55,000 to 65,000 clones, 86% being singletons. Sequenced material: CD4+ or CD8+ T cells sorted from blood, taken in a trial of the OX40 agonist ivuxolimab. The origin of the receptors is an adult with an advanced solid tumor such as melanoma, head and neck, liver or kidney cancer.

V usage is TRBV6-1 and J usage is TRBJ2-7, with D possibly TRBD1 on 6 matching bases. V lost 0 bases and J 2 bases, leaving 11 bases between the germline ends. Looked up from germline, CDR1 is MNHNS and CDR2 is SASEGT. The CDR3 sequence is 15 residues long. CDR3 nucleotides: TGTGCCAGCAGTGAAGCTTACAGGGCCCCCTACGAGCAGTACTTC. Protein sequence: CASSEAYRAPYEQYF.

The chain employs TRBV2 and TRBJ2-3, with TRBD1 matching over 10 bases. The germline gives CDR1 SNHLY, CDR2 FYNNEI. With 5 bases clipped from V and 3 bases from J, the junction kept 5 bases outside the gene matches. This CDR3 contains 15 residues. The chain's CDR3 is CASSSGQGDTDTQYF. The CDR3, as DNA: TGTGCCAGCAGTTCAGGACAGGGGGATACAGATACGCAGTATTTT.

Written as DNA, the CDR3 is TGTGCCAGCAGCAACTTGGGAACCACTGAAGCTTTCTTT. Its translation is CASSNLGTTEAFF. The chain uses TRBV6-1 and TRBJ1-1; no clear D. Between the trimmed V and J ends, which lost 6 bases and 4 bases, there was a span of 12 bases. Looked up from germline, CDR1 is MNHNS and CDR2 is SASEGT. There are 13 residues in the CDR3.

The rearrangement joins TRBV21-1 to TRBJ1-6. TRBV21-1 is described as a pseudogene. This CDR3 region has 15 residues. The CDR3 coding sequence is TGTGCCAGCAATAAGGGTGGAGGGCTTCATGGGACCCTCCACTTT. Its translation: CASNKGGGLHGTLHF.

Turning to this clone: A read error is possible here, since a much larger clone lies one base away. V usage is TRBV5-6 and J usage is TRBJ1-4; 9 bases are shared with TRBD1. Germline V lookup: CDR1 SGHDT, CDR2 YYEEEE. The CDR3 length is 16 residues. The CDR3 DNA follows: TGTACCAGCAGCTACTCGACAGGGGGACTTAATGAAAAACTGTTTTTT. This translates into CTSSYSTGGLNEKLFF.

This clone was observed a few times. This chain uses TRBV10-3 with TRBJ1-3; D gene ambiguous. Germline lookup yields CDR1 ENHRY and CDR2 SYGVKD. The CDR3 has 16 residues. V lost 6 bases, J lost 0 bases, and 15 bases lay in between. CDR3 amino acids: CAIRMGLGSSGNTIYF. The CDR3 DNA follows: TGTGCCATCAGGATGGGATTAGGGAGCTCTGGAAACACCATATATTTT.

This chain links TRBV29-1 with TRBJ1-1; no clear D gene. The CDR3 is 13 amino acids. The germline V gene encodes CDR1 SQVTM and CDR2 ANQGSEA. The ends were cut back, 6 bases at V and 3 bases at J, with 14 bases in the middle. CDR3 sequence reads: CSVGRTGDTEAFF. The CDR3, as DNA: TGCAGCGTGGGGAGGACCGGGGACACTGAAGCTTTCTTT.

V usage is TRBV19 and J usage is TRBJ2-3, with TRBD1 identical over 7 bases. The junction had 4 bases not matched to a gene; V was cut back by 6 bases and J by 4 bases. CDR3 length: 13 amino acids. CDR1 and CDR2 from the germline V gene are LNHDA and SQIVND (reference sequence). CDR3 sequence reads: CASSPTGSDTQYF. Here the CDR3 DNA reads TGTGCCAGTAGCCCGACAGGGTCAGATACGCAGTATTTT.

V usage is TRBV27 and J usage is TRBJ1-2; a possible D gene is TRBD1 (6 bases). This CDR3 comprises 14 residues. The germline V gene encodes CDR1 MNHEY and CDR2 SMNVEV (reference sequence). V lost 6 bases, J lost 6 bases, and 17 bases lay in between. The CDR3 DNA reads TGTGCCAGCAGACGCGCCGGGACACCCGATGGCTACACCTTC. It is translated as CASRRAGTPDGYTF.

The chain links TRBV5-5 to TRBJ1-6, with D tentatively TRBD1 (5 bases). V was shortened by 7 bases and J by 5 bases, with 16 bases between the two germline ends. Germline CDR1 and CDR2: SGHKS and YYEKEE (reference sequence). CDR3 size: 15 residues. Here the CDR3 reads CASERDSKNNSPLHF. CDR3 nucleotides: TGTGCCAGCGAACGGGACTCCAAGAATAATTCACCCCTCCACTTT.

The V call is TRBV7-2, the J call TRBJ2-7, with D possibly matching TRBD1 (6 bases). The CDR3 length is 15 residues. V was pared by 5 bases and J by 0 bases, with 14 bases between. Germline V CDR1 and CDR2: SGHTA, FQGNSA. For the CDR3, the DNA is TGTGCCAGCAGCCTACAGGGTACGGGCTCCTACGAGCAGTACTTC. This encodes CASSLQGTGSYEQYF.

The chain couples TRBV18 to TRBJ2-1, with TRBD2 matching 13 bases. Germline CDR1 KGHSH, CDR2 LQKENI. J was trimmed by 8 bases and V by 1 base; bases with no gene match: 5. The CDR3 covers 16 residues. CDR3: CASSPLTSGGAYEQFF. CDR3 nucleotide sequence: TGTGCCAGCTCACCACTTACTAGCGGGGGGGCCTATGAGCAGTTCTTC.

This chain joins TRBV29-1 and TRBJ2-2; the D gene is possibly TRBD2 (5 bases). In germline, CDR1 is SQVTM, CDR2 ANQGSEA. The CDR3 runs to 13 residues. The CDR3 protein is CSVRRGTTGELFF. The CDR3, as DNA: TGCAGTGTGAGACGGGGAACCACCGGGGAGCTGTTTTTT.

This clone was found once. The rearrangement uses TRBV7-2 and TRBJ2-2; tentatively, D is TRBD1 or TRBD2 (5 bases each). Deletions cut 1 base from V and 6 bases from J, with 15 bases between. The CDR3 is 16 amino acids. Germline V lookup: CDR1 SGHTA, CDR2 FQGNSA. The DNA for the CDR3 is TGTGCCAGCAGCTTAGAGGGGCGAGGGTCCCCCGGGGAGCTGTTTTTT. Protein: CASSLEGRGSPGELFF.

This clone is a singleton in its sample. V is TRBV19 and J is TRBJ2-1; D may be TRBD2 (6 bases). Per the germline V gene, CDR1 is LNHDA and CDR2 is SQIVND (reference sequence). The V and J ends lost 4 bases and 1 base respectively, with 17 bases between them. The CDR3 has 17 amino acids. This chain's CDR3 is CASSTLEGGQSYNEQFF. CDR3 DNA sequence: TGTGCCAGTAGTACCTTGGAAGGAGGGCAGTCCTACAATGAGCAGTTCTTC.

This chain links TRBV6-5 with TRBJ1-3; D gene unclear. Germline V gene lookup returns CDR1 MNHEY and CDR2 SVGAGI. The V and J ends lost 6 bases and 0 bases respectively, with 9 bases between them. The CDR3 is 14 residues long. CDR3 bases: TGTGCCAGCAGGCGACCGGACTCTGGAAACACCATATATTTT. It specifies CASRRPDSGNTIYF.

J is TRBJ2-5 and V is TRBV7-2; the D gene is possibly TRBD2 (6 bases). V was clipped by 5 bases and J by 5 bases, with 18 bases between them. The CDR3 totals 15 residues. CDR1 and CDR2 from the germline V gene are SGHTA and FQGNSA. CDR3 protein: CASSAGGDARETQYF. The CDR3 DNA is TGTGCCAGCAGCGCCGGCGGGGACGCCCGGGAGACCCAGTACTTC.

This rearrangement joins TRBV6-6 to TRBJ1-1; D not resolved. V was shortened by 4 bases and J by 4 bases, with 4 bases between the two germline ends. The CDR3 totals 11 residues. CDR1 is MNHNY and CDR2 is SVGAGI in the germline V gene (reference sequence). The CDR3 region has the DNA TGTGCCAGCAGTTGGGTCACTGAAGCTTTCTTT. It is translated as CASSWVTEAFF.

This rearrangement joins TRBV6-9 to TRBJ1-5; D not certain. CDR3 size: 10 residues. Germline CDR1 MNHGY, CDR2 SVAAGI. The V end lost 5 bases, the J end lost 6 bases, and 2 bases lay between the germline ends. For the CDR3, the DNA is TGTGCCAGCAGTCGTCAGCCCCAGCATTTT. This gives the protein CASSRQPQHF.

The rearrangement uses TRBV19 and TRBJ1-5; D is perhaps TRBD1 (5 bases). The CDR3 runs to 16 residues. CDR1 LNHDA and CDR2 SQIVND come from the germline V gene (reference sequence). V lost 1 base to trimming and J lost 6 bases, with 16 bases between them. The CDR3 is CASSIGGGFDGQPQHF. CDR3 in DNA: TGTGCCAGTAGTATAGGGGGGGGATTTGATGGTCAGCCCCAGCATTTT.